This T cell receptor (beta chain) emerged from a study of T cell changes during pregnancy in multiple sclerosis. Generated by immunoSEQ multiplex PCR, the TCRdb table keeps only in-frame clones and is missing some. The sample consists of around 40,000 clones, 89% of them appearing once. This receptor was taken from a female donor with multiple sclerosis, enrolled in a pregnancy study. The sample was CD4+ T cells from peripheral blood mononuclear cells, taken in the first trimester of pregnancy.

The CDR3 reads CASSSHEGGIQNEQFF. In DNA, the CDR3 is TGTGCCAGCAGCTCACACGAAGGGGGAATACAGAATGAGCAGTTCTTC. V gene TRBV11-2 combines with J gene TRBJ2-1, with D possibly matching TRBD1 (6 bases). Trimming shortened V by 4 bases and J by 7 bases, and 20 bases separated the two germline ends. CDR3 length: 16 amino acids. Germline V lookup: CDR1 SGHAT, CDR2 FQNNGV.